The 13 T cell receptor beta chains below all came from one sample that was sequenced in a study of CXCR3-negative and CXCR3-positive naive CD8 T cells. With UMI labels, 5' RACE was used to prepare the TRB cDNA libraries. Each CDR3 protein gets one entry in TCRdb, which reprocessed the 5' RACE reads and gives no DNA. This sample's clone table lists over 45,000 distinct CDR3 sequences. Sequencing input: memory CD8+ T cells from blood. Source of these receptors: a human donor in good health. Some clones in this sample may be carry-over from other donors' samples.

The CDR3 sequence is CASMSKHRGADQPQHF. The V call is TRBV19, the J call TRBJ1-5; TCRdb indicates TRBD1, and absent DNA this call remains unverified. CDR1 is LNHDA and CDR2 is SQIVND in the germline V gene (reference sequence). The CDR3 extends over 16 amino acids.

This chain uses TRBV9 with TRBJ1-2; absent DNA, TCRdb's TRBD1 call cannot be checked. Germline CDR1 is SGDLS and CDR2 is YYNGEE. The CDR3 has 15 amino acids. CDR3 loop: CASSGGQVFNYGYTF. Full variable domain (remainder filled in from reference TRBV9 and TRBJ1-2): DSGVTQTPKHLITATGQRVTLRCSPRSGDLSVYWYQQSLDQGLQFLIQYYNGEERAKGNILERFSAQQFPDLHSELNLSSLELGDSALYFCASSGGQVFNYGYTFGSGTRLTVV.

V is TRBV25-1 and J is TRBJ2-7. The CDR3 consists of 12 residues. CDR1 MGHDK and CDR2 SYGVNS come from the germline V gene. The CDR3 here is CASSDHPYEQYF.

V is TRBV13 and J is TRBJ2-7; TCRdb designates TRBD1, a call that cannot be tested without DNA. This CDR3 is 14 amino acids long. The germline CDR1 and CDR2 sequences are PRHDT and FYEKMQ (reference sequence). CDR3 residues: CASSTAAQTYEQYF.

The CDR3 is CASSQDRAGVSEQFF. The chain links TRBV4-1 to TRBJ2-1; there is no DNA to check the TCRdb D call of TRBD2. CDR3 length: 15 amino acids. Germline V gene lookup returns CDR1 MGHRA and CDR2 YSYEKL.

The chain has TRBV20-1 and TRBJ2-7; with no DNA, the TCRdb D assignment of TRBD1 cannot be verified. CDR3 length equals 15 residues. Germline loops: CDR1 DFQATT, CDR2 SNEGSKA (reference sequence). This CDR3 reads CSARVNRGPTYEQYF.

The V call is TRBV7-9, the J call TRBJ2-1; TCRdb's D call, TRBD1, is unchecked because there is no DNA. The germline V gene has CDR1 SEHNR and CDR2 FQNEAQ (reference sequence). The CDR3 spans 13 residues. CDR3 region: CASSLSPPHEQFF.

The J gene is TRBJ2-7, the V gene TRBV28. CDR3 size: 13 residues. Per the germline V gene, CDR1 is MDHEN and CDR2 is SYDVKM. The CDR3 is CASSFGRNYEQYF. Full variable domain (remainder filled in from reference TRBV28 and TRBJ2-7): DVKVTQSSRYLVKRTGEKVFLECVQDMDHENMFWYRQDPGLGLRLIYFSYDVKMKEKGDIPEGYSVSREKKERFSLILESASTNQTSMYLCASSFGRNYEQYFGPGTRLTVT.

The chain links TRBV28 to TRBJ2-3. This CDR3 is built from 15 residues. Germline V gene lookup returns CDR1 MDHEN and CDR2 SYDVKM. CDR3 loop: CASSLGDFNTDTQYF.

The rearrangement links TRBV4-1 to TRBJ2-1; TCRdb gives TRBD2 as the D gene, but with no DNA this cannot be confirmed. The CDR3 has 16 residues. Germline V gives CDR1 MGHRA, CDR2 YSYEKL. CDR3 residues: CASSRTSGSSYNEQFF.

The chain couples TRBV25-1 to TRBJ1-4; the D gene TCRdb calls, TRBD1, cannot be checked with no DNA. Per the germline V gene, CDR1 is MGHDK and CDR2 is SYGVNS. The CDR3 is 13 residues long. CDR3 sequence: CASRGQGDEKLFF.

V gene TRBV28 combines with J gene TRBJ2-1; TCRdb outputs TRBD2, but without DNA this stays unchecked. Germline CDR1 and CDR2: MDHEN and SYDVKM. The CDR3 has 14 amino acids. This CDR3 reads CASSLEGVAGEKFF.

The rearrangement links TRBV29-1 to TRBJ2-7; TCRdb's assignment of TRBD1 cannot be checked, as there is no DNA. Germline CDR1 is SQVTM and CDR2 is ANQGSEA. The CDR3 consists of 13 residues. The CDR3 loop is CSVEEGGPGEQYF.